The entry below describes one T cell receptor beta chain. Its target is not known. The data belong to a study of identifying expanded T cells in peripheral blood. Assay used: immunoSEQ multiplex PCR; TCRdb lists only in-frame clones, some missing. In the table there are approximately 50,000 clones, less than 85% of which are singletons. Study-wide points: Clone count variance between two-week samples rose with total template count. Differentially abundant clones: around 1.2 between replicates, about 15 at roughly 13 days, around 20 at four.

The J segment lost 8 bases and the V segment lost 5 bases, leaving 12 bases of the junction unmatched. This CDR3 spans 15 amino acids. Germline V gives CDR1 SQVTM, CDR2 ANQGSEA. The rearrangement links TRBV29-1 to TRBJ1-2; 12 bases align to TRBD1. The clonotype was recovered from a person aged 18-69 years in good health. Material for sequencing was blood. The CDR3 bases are TGCAGCGTTTCAAATTCGGGACAGGGGGCGAGGGGCTACACCTTC. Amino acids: CSVSNSGQGARGYTF.